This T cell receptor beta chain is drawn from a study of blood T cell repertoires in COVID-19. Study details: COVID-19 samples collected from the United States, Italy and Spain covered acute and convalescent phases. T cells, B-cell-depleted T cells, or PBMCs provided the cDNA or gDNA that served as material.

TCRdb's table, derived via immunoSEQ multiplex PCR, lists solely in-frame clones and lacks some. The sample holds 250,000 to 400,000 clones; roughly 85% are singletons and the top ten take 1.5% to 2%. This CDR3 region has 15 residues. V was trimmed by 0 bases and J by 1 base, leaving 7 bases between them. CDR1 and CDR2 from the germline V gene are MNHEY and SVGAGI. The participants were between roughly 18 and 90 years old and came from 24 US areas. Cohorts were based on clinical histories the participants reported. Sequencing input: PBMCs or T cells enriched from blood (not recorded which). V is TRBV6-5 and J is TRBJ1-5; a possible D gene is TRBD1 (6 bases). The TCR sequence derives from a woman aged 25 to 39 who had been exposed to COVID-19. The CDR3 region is CASSYSGGSNQPQHF. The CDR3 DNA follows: TGTGCCAGCAGTTACTCAGGGGGAAGCAATCAGCCCCAGCATTTT.